This T cell receptor (beta chain) was identified during a study of T cell responses to AZD1222 COVID-19 vaccine. Germline CDR1 is SEHNR and CDR2 is FQNEAQ (reference sequence). The V end lost 5 bases, the J end lost 6 bases, and 20 bases lay between the germline ends. The CDR3 has 15 residues. This table comes from immunoSEQ multiplex PCR, and its TCRdb copy is limited to in-frame clones, with some not included. This sample yields 100,000 to 140,000 clones, of which roughly 87% are seen a single time; 3.5% to 4.5% belongs to the top ten. This clonotype originated in an adult in good health. The specimen comprised peripheral blood, sampled on day 0 of AZD1222 vaccination. The chain links TRBV7-9 to TRBJ2-7, with TRBD2 as a possible D gene (6 bases). The CDR3 coding sequence is TGTGCCAGCAGCAAAGGAGGGGCACCGGACGGCGAGCAGTACTTC. It encodes CASSKGGAPDGEQYF.